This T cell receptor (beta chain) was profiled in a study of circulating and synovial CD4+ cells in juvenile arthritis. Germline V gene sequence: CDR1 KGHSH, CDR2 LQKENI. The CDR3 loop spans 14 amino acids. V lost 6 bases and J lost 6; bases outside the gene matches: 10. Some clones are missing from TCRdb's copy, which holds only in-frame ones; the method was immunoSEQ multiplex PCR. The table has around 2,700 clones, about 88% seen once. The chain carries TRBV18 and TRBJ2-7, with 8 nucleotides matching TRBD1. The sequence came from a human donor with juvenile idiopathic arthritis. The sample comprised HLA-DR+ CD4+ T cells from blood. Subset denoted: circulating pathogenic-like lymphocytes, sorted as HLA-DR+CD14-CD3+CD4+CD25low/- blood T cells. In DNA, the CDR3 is TGTGCCAGCTCCGCCGGACAGGGTATAGGCGAGCAGTACTTC. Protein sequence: CASSAGQGIGEQYF.